The present TCR beta chain was sequenced within a study of shared clonotypes between healthy human individuals. Study overall: Three CD4 naive, three CD4 memory, two CD8 naive and one CD8 memory plate were used per donor. Study-wide findings and caveats: Clonotype sharing across four donors was observed for 4% to 6.5% of naive CD4 clonotypes.

Turning to this clone: Antigen unknown.

The CDR3 is 14 residues long. Germline V gene lookup returns CDR1 GTSNPN and CDR2 SVGIG (reference sequence). V was pared by 3 bases and J by 6 bases, with 15 bases between. Replicate PCRs run on sorted subsets employed 200 to 250 ng DNA, 30,000 to 35,000 T cell genomes. Profiling relied on immunoSEQ multiplex PCR, and the TCRdb table lists in-frame clones only, not all of them. Among millions of clones listed, around 95% were seen once. Sequenced: naive CD4+ T cells sorted from blood. As for subset: CD45RA+ positively selected. The receptor's source is a man aged 18 to 29 in good health. The chain recombines TRBV30 with TRBJ1-5, with D possibly being TRBD1 (5 bases). CDR3 residues: CAWRGAGEGQPQHF. The CDR3 nucleotides read TGTGCCTGGAGAGGGGCAGGAGAGGGTCAGCCCCAGCATTTT.